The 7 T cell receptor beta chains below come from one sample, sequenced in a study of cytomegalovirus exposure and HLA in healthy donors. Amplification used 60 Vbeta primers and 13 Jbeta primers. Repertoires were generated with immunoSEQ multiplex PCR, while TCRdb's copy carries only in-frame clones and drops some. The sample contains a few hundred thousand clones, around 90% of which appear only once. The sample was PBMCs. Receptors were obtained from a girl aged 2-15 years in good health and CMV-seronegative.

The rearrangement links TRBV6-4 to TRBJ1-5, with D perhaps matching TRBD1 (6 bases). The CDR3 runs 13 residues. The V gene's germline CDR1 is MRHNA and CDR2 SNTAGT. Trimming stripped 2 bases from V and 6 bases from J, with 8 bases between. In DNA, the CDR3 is TGTGCCAGCAGTGACAGGGGGAGTCAGCCCCAGCATTTT. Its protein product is CASSDRGSQPQHF.

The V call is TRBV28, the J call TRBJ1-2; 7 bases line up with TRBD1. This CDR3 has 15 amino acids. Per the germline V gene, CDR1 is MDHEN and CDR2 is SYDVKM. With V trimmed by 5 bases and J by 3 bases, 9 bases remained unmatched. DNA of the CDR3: TGTGCCAGCAGTCCACCGGGACAGATACACTATGGCTACACCTTC. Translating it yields CASSPPGQIHYGYTF.

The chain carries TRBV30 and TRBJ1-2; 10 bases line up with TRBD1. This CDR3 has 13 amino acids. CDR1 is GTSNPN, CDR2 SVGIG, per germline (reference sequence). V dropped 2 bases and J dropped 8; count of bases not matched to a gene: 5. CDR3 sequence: CAWSFWTGGGYTF. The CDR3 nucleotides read TGTGCCTGGAGTTTCTGGACAGGGGGAGGCTACACCTTC.

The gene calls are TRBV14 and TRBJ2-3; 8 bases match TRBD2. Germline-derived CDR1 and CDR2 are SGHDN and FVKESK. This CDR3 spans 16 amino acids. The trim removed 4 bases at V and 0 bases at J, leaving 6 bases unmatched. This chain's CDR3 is CASSRLAGPSTDTQYF. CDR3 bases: TGTGCCAGCAGCCGATTAGCGGGACCCAGCACAGATACGCAGTATTTT.

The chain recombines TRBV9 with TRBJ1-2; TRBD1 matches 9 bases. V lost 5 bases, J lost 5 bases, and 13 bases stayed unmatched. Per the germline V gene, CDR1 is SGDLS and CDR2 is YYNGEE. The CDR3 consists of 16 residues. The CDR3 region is CASRGKTGGSEYGYTF. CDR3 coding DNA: TGTGCCAGCAGAGGGAAGACAGGGGGATCTGAGTATGGCTACACCTTC.

CDR3 protein: CASSAGGSSGNTIYF. The CDR3 nucleotides read TGTGCCAGCTCAGCCGGGGGGAGCTCTGGAAACACCATATATTTT. The chain recombines TRBV18 with TRBJ1-3; TRBD1 is a possible D gene (5 bases). The V end was cut by 5 bases, the J end by 0 bases, with 11 bases between. This CDR3 contains 15 residues. CDR1 is KGHSH, CDR2 LQKENI, per germline.

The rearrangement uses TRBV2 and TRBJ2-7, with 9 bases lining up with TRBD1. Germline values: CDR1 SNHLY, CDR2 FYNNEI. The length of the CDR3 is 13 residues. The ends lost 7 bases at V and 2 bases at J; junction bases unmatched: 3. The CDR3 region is CASTGTGPYEQYF. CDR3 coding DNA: TGTGCCAGCACTGGGACAGGGCCCTACGAGCAGTACTTC.